Below are 24 T cell receptor beta chains sequenced from a single sample in a study of T cell repertoires in cytomegalovirus infection. MiXCR was run by TCRdb on the reads, yielding one entry per CDR3 protein. The table shows fewer than 550,000 distinct CDR3 sequences, with less than 30% occurring only once. Sequenced material: PBMCs. All receptors come from a human donor in good health (CMV status not recorded). Some clones in this sample may be carry-over from other donors' samples.

This clonotype was found a few times. The chain combines TRBV7-2 with TRBJ2-7; TRBD1 agrees at 10 bases. The CDR3 is made up of 14 amino acids. Germline CDR1 is SGHTA and CDR2 is FQGNSA. The ends lost 1 base at V and 6 bases at J; junction bases unmatched: 3. The DNA for the CDR3 is TGTGCCAGCAGCTTAGGGACAGGGGGGCGCGAGCAGTACTTC. Translated: CASSLGTGGREQYF.

In its sample, this clonotype was seen many times. The chain employs TRBV4-1 and TRBJ2-2, with D unresolved. Germline CDR1 and CDR2: MGHRA and YSYEKL. V lost 3 bases and J lost 2, with 7 bases in between. CDR3 size: 14 residues. The CDR3 is CASSQGTNTGELFF. The CDR3 region has the DNA TGCGCCAGCAGCCAGGGCACCAACACCGGGGAGCTGTTTTTT.

In this sample, this clonotype turned up many times. The chain couples TRBV12-3 or TRBV12-4 to TRBJ2-7, with D hard to call. The CDR3 is made up of 11 amino acids. V was trimmed by 3 bases and J by 6 bases, leaving 6 bases between them. The DNA of the CDR3 is TGTGCCAGCAGTTTTTCTGGCGAGCAGTACTTC. Its translation is CASSFSGEQYF.

This clonotype was recorded at least ten times. V and J are TRBV15 and TRBJ2-3, with 8 bases matching TRBD2. The trim removed 0 bases at V and 2 bases at J, leaving 13 bases unmatched. Germline V gene sequence: CDR1 LNHNV, CDR2 YYDKDF (reference sequence). The length of the CDR3 is 19 residues. CDR3 nucleotide sequence: TGTGCCACCAGCAGAGAGCAAAAAGCGGGAGTCGGACTCACAGATACGCAGTATTTT. Translation gives CATSREQKAGVGLTDTQYF.

Written as DNA, the CDR3 is TGTGCCACCAGTGATCCTGACAGGGGAAGGGAGACCCAGTACTTC. Encoded protein: CATSDPDRGRETQYF. The chain carries TRBV24-1 and TRBJ2-5, with 8 bases fitting TRBD1. The CDR3 spans 15 residues. V lost 3 bases to trimming and J lost 5 bases; unmatched junction nucleotides: 7. Germline loops: CDR1 KGHDR, CDR2 SFDVKD.

This clonotype came up a few times. The junction differs from germline at one of its ends, possibly a read error. Written as DNA, the CDR3 is TGTGCCAGCAGTTACTCTTCAGCGGGAGGAATCCTCTTC. Translation gives CASSYSSAGGILF. The chain employs TRBV6-2 or TRBV6-3 and TRBJ2-1; 9 bases fit TRBD2. CDR1 and CDR2 from the germline V gene are MNHEY and SVGEGT. The CDR3 contains 13 residues.

There are many counts of this clonotype. The V and J genes are TRBV7-2 and TRBJ2-7; TRBD2 aligns across 13 bases. This CDR3 contains 15 residues. V lost 1 base to trimming and J lost 3 bases; unmatched junction nucleotides: 0. Looked up from germline, CDR1 is SGHTA and CDR2 is FQGNSA. In DNA, the CDR3 is TGTGCCAGCAGCTTAGGACTAGCGGGAGGCTACGAGCAGTACGTC. Protein: CASSLGLAGGYEQYV.

The chain is built from TRBV30 and TRBJ1-1; the D is unclear. This CDR3 is 13 amino acids long. V gave up 6 bases and J gave up 0 bases, with 11 bases separating them. CDR1 is GTSNPN and CDR2 is SVGIG in the germline V gene (reference sequence). The CDR3 spells CACKGGMNTEAFF. The CDR3 coding sequence is TGTGCCTGCAAGGGTGGCATGAACACTGAAGCTTTCTTT.

In this sample, this clonotype turned up a few times. The chain combines TRBV2 with TRBJ2-3, with unresolved D. This CDR3 contains 13 residues. Germline V gene sequence: CDR1 SNHLY, CDR2 FYNNEI. Trimming took off 7 bases at V and 3 bases at J, with 11 bases between the two ends. This CDR3 is CASNFIGTDTQYF. DNA of the CDR3: TGTGCCAGCAACTTCATCGGGACAGATACGCAGTATTTT.

This clonotype was seen at least ten times. A junction boundary mismatches the germline segment, possibly from a read error. The chain joins TRBV7-7 to TRBJ2-2; 7 bases match TRBD1. The CDR3 totals 17 residues. CDR1 SSHAT and CDR2 FNYEAQ come from the germline V gene (reference sequence). The CDR3 sequence: CASSLHPTGLGTGELFF. DNA of the CDR3: TGTGCTAGCAGCTTACACCCGACAGGGTTAGGCACCGGGGAGCTGTTTTTT.

The gene calls are TRBV10-2 and TRBJ2-7, with a possible D match to TRBD1 (5 bases). Germline V gene lookup returns CDR1 WSHSY and CDR2 SAAADI. This CDR3 region has 13 residues. Trimming took off 2 bases at V and 5 bases at J, with 10 bases between the two ends. As DNA, the CDR3 is TGCGCCAGCAGTGAGATAGCAGGGAACGAGCAGTACGTC. Protein: CASSEIAGNEQYV.

V gene TRBV18 combines with J gene TRBJ1-1; D not certain. V was pared by 0 bases and J by 4 bases, with 12 bases between. Per germline, CDR1 KGHSH and CDR2 LQKENI. This CDR3 has 15 amino acids. Here the CDR3 reads CASSPPGLGGTEAFF. The CDR3 DNA is TGTGCCAGCTCACCACCGGGCCTAGGAGGCACTGAAGCTTTCTTT.

In its sample, this clonotype was seen a few times. The V gene is TRBV5-1, the J gene TRBJ2-5; a possible D gene is TRBD1 (5 bases). Between the trimmed V and J ends, which lost 3 bases and 5 bases, there was a span of 14 bases. This CDR3 contains 14 residues. Germline lookup yields CDR1 SGHRS and CDR2 YFSETQ. The chain's CDR3 is CASSSWSRVETQYF. The CDR3 DNA sequence: TGCGCCAGCAGCTCCTGGTCCAGGGTGGAGACCCAGTACTTC.

This clonotype was picked up a small number of times. V and J are TRBV2 and TRBJ1-1, with a possible D match to TRBD1 (5 bases). CDR3 length equals 13 residues. Germline CDR1 is SNHLY and CDR2 is FYNNEI. V dropped 4 bases and J dropped 6 bases, with 12 bases sitting between them. CDR3 bases: TGTGCCAGCAGTGCGGGACCTTACGCTGAAGCTTTCTTT. Protein product: CASSAGPYAEAFF.

This chain links TRBV6-2 or TRBV6-3 with TRBJ2-7; D not resolved. V was pared by 5 bases and J by 2 bases, with 7 bases between. Germline CDR1 is MNHEY and CDR2 is SVGEGT. CDR3 size: 12 residues. CDR3 coding DNA: TGTGCCAGCAGTCCACGGGCCTACGAGCAGTACTTC. Its protein product is CASSPRAYEQYF.

This clonotype was seen at least ten times. This rearrangement joins TRBV6-2 or TRBV6-3 to TRBJ1-5; 8 bases match TRBD1. The V gene end was trimmed by 6 bases and the J gene end by 3 bases; junction bases not matched to a gene: 4. The CDR3 runs to 14 residues. Germline V CDR1 and CDR2: MNHEY, SVGEGT. CDR3 coding DNA: TGTGCCAGCAGGCGGACAGGGAACAATCAGCCCCAGCATTTT. Translation gives CASRRTGNNQPQHF.

This clonotype appeared many times. V gene TRBV7-2 combines with J gene TRBJ1-1; a weak D match, TRBD1 (6 bases). Between the trimmed V and J ends, which lost 2 bases and 4 bases, there was a span of 11 bases. This CDR3 comprises 14 residues. Per the germline V gene, CDR1 is SGHTA and CDR2 is FQGNSA. The CDR3 nucleotides read TGTGCCAGCAGCTTAACCACAGGGAGCACTGAAGCTTTCTTT. This sequence encodes CASSLTTGSTEAFF.

This clonotype was detected a few times. The V gene is TRBV7-2, the J gene TRBJ1-1; 7 positions agree with TRBD1. The CDR3 is made up of 12 amino acids. The V segment lost 5 bases and the J segment 8 bases; nucleotides outside the gene matches: 5. Germline V gives CDR1 SGHTA, CDR2 FQGNSA. DNA for the CDR3: TGTGCCAGCAGCCCGACAGGGAGCGAAGCTTTCTTT. Its protein is CASSPTGSEAFF.

This chain joins TRBV11-2 and TRBJ1-1, with a weak D call TRBD1 (6 bases). Trimming stripped 6 bases from V and 1 base from J, with 12 bases between. CDR3 length: 14 amino acids. CDR1 and CDR2 (germline): SGHAT, FQNNGV. The CDR3 is CASRKQGRNTEAFF. In DNA, the CDR3 is TGTGCCAGCAGAAAACAGGGCCGGAACACTGAAGCTTTCTTT.

The genes are TRBV6-2 or TRBV6-3 and TRBJ2-3; 12 bases map to TRBD2. Germline V gives CDR1 MNHEY, CDR2 SVGEGT. The trim removed 11 bases at V and 3 bases at J, leaving 3 bases unmatched. The CDR3 totals 13 residues. The CDR3 sequence: CAGGLAGTDTQYF. DNA of the CDR3: TGTGCCGGAGGACTAGCGGGAACAGATACGCAGTATTTT.

Only a few counts were recorded for this clonotype. The rearrangement joins TRBV20-1 to TRBJ2-7; 9 positions agree with TRBD1. Germline CDR1 and CDR2: DFQATT and SNEGSKA (reference sequence). The trim removed 6 bases at V and 3 bases at J, leaving 9 bases unmatched. The CDR3 contains 14 residues. The CDR3 reads CSARPGDRVYEQYF. The CDR3 coding sequence is TGCAGTGCAAGACCGGGGGACAGGGTCTACGAGCAGTACTTC.

This clonotype was recorded a few times. V usage is TRBV15 and J usage is TRBJ1-2; D not resolved. Germline loops: CDR1 LNHNV, CDR2 YYDKDF (reference sequence). The length of the CDR3 is 15 residues. Trimming stripped 3 bases from V and 2 bases from J, with 13 bases between. CDR3 DNA: TGTGCCACCAGCAGGAGGGCAGAGCACAACTATGGCTACACCTTC. Translating gives CATSRRAEHNYGYTF.

The sample holds many counts of this clonotype. This rearrangement joins TRBV7-8 to TRBJ1-2; TRBD1 agrees at 9 bases. The CDR3 runs 19 residues. The trim removed 5 bases at V and 4 bases at J, leaving 20 bases unmatched. Germline-derived CDR1 and CDR2 are SGHVS and FQNEAQ. CDR3 in amino acids: CASSPNLNYGQGRIYGYTF. The CDR3 DNA sequence: TGTGCCAGCAGCCCCAATTTGAATTACGGACAGGGGAGGATCTATGGCTACACCTTC.

This clonotype was counted a few times. V and J are TRBV6-2 or TRBV6-3 and TRBJ2-7; 12 bases are shared with TRBD2. Germline values: CDR1 MNHEY, CDR2 SVGEGT. This CDR3 has 14 residues. V gave up 5 bases and J gave up 6 bases; unmatched junction bases: 5. The CDR3 DNA reads as TGTGCCAGCAGTACTCGGACTAGCGGGACCGAGCAGTACGTC. Residues: CASSTRTSGTEQYV.